Below are 4 T cell receptor beta chains sequenced from a single sample in a study of Ad26.COV2.S vaccination and SARS-CoV-2 variants. The treatment is: over 15 received Ad26.COV2.S at low or high dose, single or two shots; 5 received placebo; per-sample allocation not given. It was on day 63 after the first vaccine or placebo injection that samples were taken. The repertoire was sequenced with immunoSEQ multiplex PCR; TCRdb's copy has only in-frame clones and lacks some. The sample lists under 500,000 clones, approximately 90% occurring once. The material sequenced was peripheral blood, taken in a trial of Ad26.COV2.S vaccine versus placebo. These receptors all stem from a person between 18 and 65 years old who received the Ad26.COV2.S COVID-19 vaccine or a placebo.

In DNA, the CDR3 is TGCAGTGCTAGTCGGTCACACATGAACACTGAAGCTTTCTTT. Its protein is CSASRSHMNTEAFF. The chain recombines TRBV20-1 with TRBJ1-1, with no clear D. Deletions cut 3 bases from V and 0 bases from J, with 11 bases between. The germline gives CDR1 DFQATT, CDR2 SNEGSKA (reference sequence). CDR3 size: 14 residues.

The chain links TRBV7-2 to TRBJ2-7; 9 bases map to TRBD1. The CDR3 loop spans 14 amino acids. Trimming took 2 bases from V and 7 from J; bases not matched to a gene: 6. From germline, CDR1 is SGHTA and CDR2 FQGNSA. This CDR3 is CASSLSDRGLEQYF. The CDR3 DNA sequence: TGTGCCAGCAGCTTATCGGACAGGGGATTGGAGCAGTACTTC. The variable domain in full, completed from reference TRBV7-2 and TRBJ2-7, reads GAGVSQSPSNKVTEKGKDVELRCDPISGHTALYWYRQSLGQGLEFLIYFQGNSAPDKSGLPSDRFSAERTGGSVSTLTIQRTQQEDSAVYLCASSLSDRGLEQYFGPGTRLTVT.

The chain joins TRBV29-1 to TRBJ1-1; D not certain. With 4 bases removed from V and 2 bases from J, the gap between germline ends came to 11 bases. This CDR3 comprises 13 residues. The germline V gene has CDR1 SQVTM and CDR2 ANQGSEA. For the CDR3, the DNA is TGCAGCGTTGGGCACAGCTTAAACACTGAAGCTTTCTTT. The encoded protein is CSVGHSLNTEAFF.

This clone has a single count. The V and J genes are TRBV11-3 and TRBJ2-5; TRBD2 might be the D (5 bases). Trimming removed 8 bases from V and 3 bases from J, with 16 bases in between. The CDR3 spans 14 residues. CDR1 SGHNT and CDR2 YENEEA come from the germline V gene. Here the CDR3 reads CASRTRAEKETQYF. The CDR3 bases are TGTGCCAGCCGAACTAGAGCTGAAAAAGAGACCCAGTACTTC.